The clone carrying this TCR beta chain is a singleton in its sample. One end of the junction is discordant with germline, which a read error may explain. This record belongs to a study of T cells after yellow fever vaccination. CDR3 length: 13 residues. In germline, CDR1 is LGHDT, CDR2 YNNKEL (reference sequence). One entry per CDR3 protein results from TCRdb running MiXCR on the 5' RACE reads. Of about 340,000 distinct CDR3 sequences in the sample, under 5% were seen once. The TCR was taken from a young man who received the YFV17D yellow fever vaccine. The material was PBMCs, obtained 5 days after the yellow fever booster vaccination. The chain links TRBV3-1 to TRBJ1-5; D is unclear. The chain's CDR3 is CACSQDLNQPQHF. CDR3 nucleotide sequence: TGTGCCTGCAGCCAAGACCTTAATCAGCCCCAGCATTTT.